This is a list of T cell receptor beta chains from one sample in a study of blood T cell repertoires in COVID-19. Repertoires were generated with immunoSEQ multiplex PCR, while TCRdb's copy carries only in-frame clones and drops some. Of some 300,000 clones in the sample, 90% were seen once. Sequenced sample: PBMCs or T cells enriched from blood (not recorded which). These receptors came from a woman between 25 and 40 years old who had been exposed to COVID-19. The CDR3 runs from the conserved cysteine through the conserved F or W. Fields, in order: V gene, CDR3 protein.

TRBV4-1 CASSQTTGDPYEQYF
TRBV3-1/TRBV3-2 CASSQDKGAWETQYF
TRBV2 CASIRRFGEKAFF
TRBV5-1 CASSRGYPGQKNTGELFF
TRBV5-1 CASSLSGTGGIGYTF
TRBV19 CASRPWGEGDTEAFF
TRBV18 CASSPPAGYSGGYTF
TRBV5-4 CASSWGGDYRETQYF
TRBV12-3/TRBV12-4 CASSFQTDTQYF
TRBV5-4 CASSLGGETQPQHF
TRBV24-1 CATSDPGRSRGYTF
TRBV18 CASSPGTANQPQHF